This is a list of T cell receptor beta chains from one sample in a study of beta chain features in type 1 diabetes. Measured with immunoSEQ multiplex PCR; TCRdb has only the in-frame clones, and not every one. The sample lists a few hundred thousand clones; less than 15% were seen once. The specimen sequenced was naive CD4+ T cells from blood. All receptors derive from a young woman in good health. Each CDR3 is given with its conserved first and last residue. The D gene is left open where the match is weak. Size is omitted from some rows. Given values are once, few, many or a class for expanded clones.

clone_size d_call j_call v_call cdr3_nt cdr3_aa
- TRBD2 TRBJ2-7 TRBV6-4 TGTGCCAGTTCTATAGCGGGAGGGCCCTACGAGCAGTACTTC CASSIAGGPYEQYF
few TRBD2 TRBJ2-3 TRBV5-1 TGCGCCAGCAGCTCCCGGGGGACTAGCGGGAGGGCCGAAGATACGCAGTATTTT CASSSRGTSGRAEDTQYF
few - TRBJ2-1 TRBV18 TGTGCCAGCTCACCCCGGGTCCCAGGGGATGAGCAGTTCTTC CASSPRVPGDEQFF
- - TRBJ2-2 TRBV6-5 TGTGCCACAAATCGGGATTCGCGCACCGGGGAGCTGTTTTTT CATNRDSRTGELFF
- - TRBJ2-7 TRBV18 TGTGCCAGCTCGGCGGATTACGAGCAGTACTTC CASSADYEQYF
- - TRBJ2-7 TRBV5-4 TGTGCCAGCATGCCGAATATGGACAGTTCCTACGAGCAGTACTTC CASMPNMDSSYEQYF
few TRBD1 TRBJ2-6 TRBV30 TGTGCCTGGGCCCGACAGGGAATAGCTGGGGCCAACGTCCTGACTTTC CAWARQGIAGANVLTF
- - TRBJ1-2 TRBV30 TGTGCCTGGAGTGTCTCCGGGTACTATGGCTACACCTTC CAWSVSGYYGYTF
few TRBD1 TRBJ1-2 TRBV7-9 TGTGCCAGCAGCACCAGCCAGGGGGCGCCTCATGGCTACACCTTC CASSTSQGAPHGYTF
few - TRBJ1-4 TRBV30 TGTGCCTGCCAAGAACGTAACCTCGGAAAACTGTTTTTT CACQERNLGKLFF
- - TRBJ2-3 TRBV9 TGTGCCAGCAGCGTAGCACCCGGTCGGGGGAAGGGAGATACGCAGTATTTT CASSVAPGRGKGDTQYF
few TRBD2 TRBJ2-7 TRBV6-5 TGTGCCAGCACTGCAGGACTAGCGAGTATCTACGAGCAGTACTTC CASTAGLASIYEQYF
few - TRBJ2-7 TRBV4-2 TGTGCCAGCAGCCAAGATCGGGCCGGGAGCTTCGCATACGAGCAGTACTTC CASSQDRAGSFAYEQYF
few TRBD1 TRBJ2-7 TRBV27 TGTGCCAGCAGTCCATGGGACAGGGACCACGAGCAGTACTTC CASSPWDRDHEQYF
- - TRBJ2-3 TRBV27 TGTGCCAGCAGTTTTGGAGCAGCTAGCACAGATACGCAGTATTTT CASSFGAASTDTQYF
- TRBD1 TRBJ1-1 TRBV30 TGTGCCTGGGACAGGGTGAACACTGAAGCTTTCTTT CAWDRVNTEAFF
few TRBD2 TRBJ2-7 TRBV7-2 TGTGCCAGCACCTCCAGACTAGCGGGAGCCTACGAGCAGTACTTC CASTSRLAGAYEQYF
- TRBD1 TRBJ1-5 TRBV18 TGTGCCAGCCAGACAGGGGCAGGTCAGCCCCAGCATTTT CASQTGAGQPQHF
- - TRBJ1-5 TRBV18 TGTGCCAGCTCACCAATTAAACAGGGTAATCAGCCCCAGCATTTT CASSPIKQGNQPQHF